A single sample gave rise to the 29 T cell receptor beta chains below, sequenced in a study of cytomegalovirus exposure and HLA in healthy donors. This table comes from immunoSEQ multiplex PCR, and its TCRdb copy is limited to in-frame clones, with some not included. The sample holds tens of thousands of clones, 90% seen once. The sample comprised PBMCs. The receptors were sampled from a man aged 18-30 years in good health and CMV-seronegative.

This chain joins TRBV28 and TRBJ1-1, with 7 nucleotides matching TRBD1. The CDR3 length is 11 residues. Germline CDR1 and CDR2: MDHEN and SYDVKM. Trimming took 3 bases from V and 12 from J; bases not matched to a gene: 4. Written as DNA, the CDR3 is TGTGCCAGCAGTTTTACAGGGGAAACTTTCTTT. Its translation is CASSFTGETFF.

The chain links TRBV2 to TRBJ2-1; possibly TRBD2 for D (6 bases). Germline CDR1 is SNHLY and CDR2 is FYNNEI. Trimming took 2 bases from V and 3 from J, leaving 20 bases between them. The CDR3 is made up of 18 amino acids. The CDR3: CASSEWGVGDLGYNEQFF. CDR3 coding DNA: TGTGCCAGCAGTGAATGGGGGGTGGGGGACCTGGGCTACAATGAGCAGTTCTTC.

V usage is TRBV18 and J usage is TRBJ1-1, with a weak D call TRBD1 (6 bases). Germline V CDR1 and CDR2: KGHSH, LQKENI. Trimming stripped 3 bases from V and 1 base from J, with 9 bases between. CDR3 length: 14 amino acids. The CDR3 here is CASSPHRENTEAFF. CDR3 bases: TGTGCCAGCTCACCCCACAGGGAGAACACTGAAGCTTTCTTT.

This rearrangement joins TRBV11-3 to TRBJ2-7; tentative D call: TRBD1 (6 bases). The CDR3 has 13 amino acids. Deletions cut 5 bases from V and 2 bases from J, with 10 bases between. The V gene's germline CDR1 is SGHNT and CDR2 YENEEA. CDR3 DNA: TGTGCCAGCAGCCGGGACACACCCTACGAGCAGTACTTC. It translates to CASSRDTPYEQYF.

The chain joins TRBV19 to TRBJ1-5; D may be TRBD1 (6 bases). This CDR3 is built from 13 residues. The germline gives CDR1 LNHDA, CDR2 SQIVND (reference sequence). With 7 bases removed from V and 6 bases from J, the gap between germline ends came to 13 bases. Written as DNA, the CDR3 is TGTGCCAGTATCGGCAGGGGATTTCAGCCCCAGCATTTT. Translation: CASIGRGFQPQHF.

The chain has TRBV5-6 and TRBJ1-1; TRBD1 aligns across 9 bases. The CDR3 extends over 16 amino acids. The germline gives CDR1 SGHDT, CDR2 YYEEEE. V lost 4 bases, J lost 4 bases, and 11 bases stayed unmatched. The CDR3 nucleotides read TGTGCCAGCAGCCTGGGACAGGGAGTTTACTTCACTGAAGCTTTCTTT. Amino acid sequence: CASSLGQGVYFTEAFF. Complete variable domain (other parts from reference TRBV5-6 and TRBJ1-1): DAGVTQSPTHLIKTRGQQVTLRCSPKSGHDTVSWYQQALGQGPQFIFQYYEEEERQRGNFPDRFSGHQFPNYSSELNVNALLLGDSALYLCASSLGQGVYFTEAFFGQGTRLTVV.

J is TRBJ2-7 and V is TRBV5-4, with TRBD1 matching over 10 bases. Germline CDR1 is SGHNT and CDR2 is YYREEE (reference sequence). The CDR3 length is 14 residues. The junction had 0 bases not matched to a gene; V was cut back by 3 bases and J by 0 bases. The DNA of the CDR3 is TGTGCCAGCAGCTGGGACAGGGGCTCCTACGAGCAGTACTTC. This gives the protein CASSWDRGSYEQYF.

V gene TRBV7-9 combines with J gene TRBJ2-1, with a tentative D call TRBD2 (5 bases). V was pared by 3 bases and J by 1 base, with 10 bases between. The CDR3 is made up of 15 amino acids. Germline V gives CDR1 SEHNR, CDR2 FQNEAQ (reference sequence). DNA for the CDR3: TGTGCCAGCAGCTTGTGGGAGATATCCTACAATGAGCAGTTCTTC. Its translation: CASSLWEISYNEQFF.

V is TRBV27 and J is TRBJ1-1; TRBD1 matches at 8 bases. The V segment lost 10 bases and the J segment 10 bases; nucleotides outside the gene matches: 14. The CDR3 covers 13 residues. Germline V CDR1 and CDR2: MNHEY, SMNVEV (reference sequence). The CDR3 nucleotides read TGTGCCACCAAAATTCCAGGGGGCCTTGCAGCTTTCTTT. Translation gives CATKIPGGLAAFF.

The chain recombines TRBV5-6 with TRBJ1-2; 9 positions agree with TRBD1. Per the germline V gene, CDR1 is SGHDT and CDR2 is YYEEEE. The V gene end was trimmed by 4 bases and the J gene end by 8 bases; junction bases not matched to a gene: 9. The CDR3 loop spans 14 amino acids. The CDR3 loop reads CASSEVTGGDGYTF. The CDR3 region has the DNA TGTGCCAGCAGCGAGGTTACAGGGGGCGACGGCTACACCTTC. The variable domain in full, with the rest retrieved from reference TRBV5-6 and TRBJ1-2, is DAGVTQSPTHLIKTRGQQVTLRCSPKSGHDTVSWYQQALGQGPQFIFQYYEEEERQRGNFPDRFSGHQFPNYSSELNVNALLLGDSALYLCASSEVTGGDGYTFGSGTRLTVV.

This chain connects TRBV28 to TRBJ2-1; tentatively, D is TRBD1 (5 bases). The V and J ends lost 6 bases and 9 bases respectively, with 15 bases between them. The CDR3 contains 13 residues. Germline CDR1 is MDHEN and CDR2 is SYDVKM. CDR3 protein: CASSILQGGEQFF. CDR3 nucleotides: TGTGCCAGCAGCATCCTCCAGGGTGGTGAGCAGTTCTTC.

J is TRBJ2-7 and V is TRBV28; 7 bases match TRBD1. Germline CDR1 MDHEN, CDR2 SYDVKM. The CDR3 runs to 14 residues. J gave up 2 bases and V 7 bases, and 8 bases lay outside the gene matches. Here the CDR3 reads CASTLPGQTYEQYF. For the CDR3, the DNA is TGTGCCAGCACCCTCCCGGGACAGACCTACGAGCAGTACTTC.

The chain links TRBV7-2 to TRBJ2-5; 7 bases fit TRBD2. CDR3 size: 14 residues. J gave up 4 bases and V 5 bases, and 7 bases lay outside the gene matches. Per the germline V gene, CDR1 is SGHTA and CDR2 is FQGNSA. The CDR3 nucleotides read TGTGCCAGCAGCCTAAACCCGGGGGGAGAGACCCAGTACTTC. Translation: CASSLNPGGETQYF.

This chain links TRBV7-6 with TRBJ1-3, with TRBD1 matching over 7 bases. Losses at the gene ends were 6 bases for V and 2 bases for J; bases not matched to a gene: 1. The CDR3 extends over 13 amino acids. Germline V lookup: CDR1 SGHVS, CDR2 FNYEAQ. As DNA, the CDR3 is TGTGCCAGCAGTCAGGGGGCTGGAAACACCATATATTTT. Translating gives CASSQGAGNTIYF.

The J gene is TRBJ2-3, the V gene TRBV6-5; D is unresolved. Germline V gene data show CDR1 as MNHEY and CDR2 as SVGAGI. V was shortened by 2 bases and J by 4 bases, with 10 bases between the two germline ends. This CDR3 spans 14 amino acids. The CDR3 nucleotides read TGTGCCAGCAGTTACACCCGAACGGCAGATACGCAGTATTTT. Translated: CASSYTRTADTQYF.

The chain is built from TRBV5-1 and TRBJ2-1; TRBD2 matches 10 bases. CDR1 and CDR2 (germline): SGHRS, YFSETQ. Trimming at V came to 1 base and at J to 7 bases, leaving 2 bases not matched to a gene. CDR3 length: 14 amino acids. This chain's CDR3 is CASSLSSGGNEQFF. The CDR3 DNA reads as TGCGCCAGCAGCTTGTCTAGCGGGGGTAATGAGCAGTTCTTC.

The rearrangement joins TRBV28 to TRBJ1-4; D is uncertain. Germline loops: CDR1 MDHEN, CDR2 SYDVKM. This CDR3 has 15 residues. V was pared by 5 bases and J by 7 bases, with 17 bases between. This CDR3 is CASSGRVWASEKLFF. CDR3 in DNA: TGTGCCAGCAGTGGGAGGGTGTGGGCGAGTGAAAAACTGTTTTTT. The variable domain in full, with the rest retrieved from reference TRBV28 and TRBJ1-4, is DVKVTQSSRYLVKRTGEKVFLECVQDMDHENMFWYRQDPGLGLRLIYFSYDVKMKEKGDIPEGYSVSREKKERFSLILESASTNQTSMYLCASSGRVWASEKLFFGSGTQLSVL.

This clone came up a few times. The J gene is TRBJ1-5, the V gene TRBV19, with TRBD1 matching 11 bases. Germline lookup yields CDR1 LNHDA and CDR2 SQIVND (reference sequence). This CDR3 spans 15 amino acids. The V gene end was trimmed by 4 bases and the J gene end by 6 bases; junction bases not matched to a gene: 5. The CDR3 region is CASSTGQGAIQPQHF. The CDR3 nucleotides are TGTGCCAGTAGTACTGGACAGGGGGCTATTCAGCCCCAGCATTTT.

CDR3: CASGTGQAVYEQYF. CDR3 sequence (DNA): TGCGCCAGCGGCACGGGACAGGCAGTCTACGAGCAGTACTTC. The gene calls are TRBV5-1 and TRBJ2-7; 8 bases are a match to TRBD1. The CDR3 totals 14 residues. Germline V gene sequence: CDR1 SGHRS, CDR2 YFSETQ. Trimming at V came to 7 bases and at J to 3 bases, leaving 9 bases not matched to a gene.

The chain carries TRBV7-9 and TRBJ2-1, with 13 positions matching TRBD2. The J segment lost 11 bases and the V segment lost 3 bases, leaving 4 bases of the junction unmatched. CDR3 length: 14 residues. Looked up from germline, CDR1 is SEHNR and CDR2 is FQNEAQ (reference sequence). CDR3 bases: TGTGCCAGCAGCTTCGGGACTAGCGGGGATAAGCAGTTCTTC. Translated: CASSFGTSGDKQFF.

The V gene is TRBV4-1, the J gene TRBJ2-5; 10 bases agree with TRBD1. V shed 2 bases and J 5 bases; nucleotides not matched to a gene: 8. The CDR3 spans 16 residues. Germline CDR1 and CDR2: MGHRA and YSYEKL. CDR3 nucleotide sequence: TGCGCCAGCAGCCAACAGACAGGGGGCCGGTATGAGACCCAGTACTTC. It codes for CASSQQTGGRYETQYF.

The chain employs TRBV18 and TRBJ1-2; possible D gene TRBD1, 5 bases. The CDR3 runs to 13 residues. Per germline, CDR1 KGHSH and CDR2 LQKENI. The ends were cut back, 6 bases at V and 2 bases at J, with 10 bases in the middle. The CDR3 reads CASSTTENYGYTF. In DNA, the CDR3 is TGTGCCAGCTCGACGACAGAGAACTATGGCTACACCTTC. Complete variable domain (other parts from reference TRBV18 and TRBJ1-2): NAGVMQNPRHLVRRRGQEARLRCSPMKGHSHVYWYRQLPEEGLKFMVYLQKENIIDESGMPKERFSAEFPKEGPSILRIQQVVRGDSAAYFCASSTTENYGYTFGSGTRLTVV.

This sequence joins TRBV28 and TRBJ1-5; TRBD1 matches at 9 bases. The CDR3 totals 14 residues. V gave up 5 bases and J gave up 4 bases; unmatched junction bases: 3. The germline V gene has CDR1 MDHEN and CDR2 SYDVKM. The CDR3 region is CASSKGQGNQPQHF. In nucleotides, the CDR3 is TGTGCCAGCAGTAAAGGACAGGGGAATCAGCCCCAGCATTTT.

The genes are TRBV7-2 and TRBJ2-1; weak D call: TRBD1 (5 bases). The V gene's germline CDR1 is SGHTA and CDR2 FQGNSA. Trimming took off 1 base at V and 4 bases at J, with 11 bases between the two ends. The CDR3 has 15 residues. The CDR3 bases are TGTGCCAGCAGCTTAGAGGTGGGGCCATACAATGAGCAGTTCTTC. Residues: CASSLEVGPYNEQFF.

The V call is TRBV5-1, the J call TRBJ1-1; maybe TRBD1 (6 bases). Germline CDR1 reads SGHRS; CDR2 reads YFSETQ. The CDR3 contains 14 residues. With 0 bases removed from V and 7 bases from J, the gap between germline ends came to 13 bases. The CDR3 DNA follows: TGCGCCAGCAGCTTGGGTGGGGGGGCGGTTGAAGCTTTCTTT. This gives the protein CASSLGGGAVEAFF.

This sequence joins TRBV14 and TRBJ2-2; 8 bases fit TRBD1. Trimming at V came to 4 bases and at J to 4 bases, leaving 11 bases not matched to a gene. Germline V gives CDR1 SGHDN, CDR2 FVKESK. The CDR3 covers 17 residues. CDR3 DNA: TGTGCCAGCAGCCCGGTGCAGGGGGCAGGTGGCACCGGGGAGCTGTTTTTT. Residues: CASSPVQGAGGTGELFF.

This chain joins TRBV5-1 and TRBJ2-5; D is undetermined. Trimming took 1 base from V and 1 from J, leaving 5 bases between them. This CDR3 region has 13 residues. From germline, CDR1 is SGHRS and CDR2 YFSETQ. The CDR3 loop reads CASSLRSQETQYF. Written as DNA, the CDR3 is TGCGCCAGCAGCTTGAGGAGCCAAGAGACCCAGTACTTC. The variable domain in full, completed from reference TRBV5-1 and TRBJ2-5, reads KAGVTQTPRYLIKTRGQQVTLSCSPISGHRSVSWYQQTPGQGLQFLFEYFSETQRNKGNFPGRFSGRQFSNSRSEMNVSTLELGDSALYLCASSLRSQETQYFGPGTRLLVL.

This chain links TRBV10-3 with TRBJ2-5; D ambiguous. V gave up 3 bases and J gave up 4 bases, with 12 bases separating them. This CDR3 has 14 amino acids. Germline CDR1 reads ENHRY; CDR2 reads SYGVKD. The DNA for the CDR3 is TGTGCCATCAGTGAAGAGCTAGTTTCAGAGACCCAGTACTTC. Translating gives CAISEELVSETQYF.

V gene TRBV27 combines with J gene TRBJ2-2, with D maybe TRBD2 (5 bases). This CDR3 has 14 residues. Trimming took 2 bases from V and 8 from J, leaving 12 bases between them. Germline CDR1 reads MNHEY; CDR2 reads SMNVEV (reference sequence). The CDR3 sequence: CASSLGLSVGELFF. CDR3 bases: TGTGCCAGCAGTTTAGGACTCTCGGTGGGGGAGCTGTTTTTT.